This TCR beta chain derives from a study of OX40 agonist ivuxolimab in advanced cancers. The study in broad terms: Ivuxolimab, which targeted the costimulatory receptor OX40 (CD134), was an agonistic, fully human IgG2 monoclonal antibody. Intravenous ivuxolimab was administered to patients every 2 weeks at six dose levels: 0.01, 0.1, 0.3, 1.5, 3 and 10 mg/kg. Of the roughly 54 patients in dose escalation, 19 had hepatocellular carcinoma, about 15 had melanoma, 9 had renal cell carcinoma and 9 had head and neck cancer. In the dose-escalation cohort, around four fifths of patients were male, and the mean age was around 60 years with a range of about 20 to 80. Prior anti-PD-1, anti-PD-L1 or anti-CTLA-4 therapy was permitted, and roughly two fifths of dose-escalation patients had received checkpoint inhibitors. Three dose-escalation patients achieved partial responses, one with hepatocellular carcinoma and two with cutaneous melanoma. The point of sequencing TCRbeta in the periphery was to test whether ivuxolimab changed TCR sequence diversity and drove clonal T-cell expansion. The paper describes the monotherapy dose-escalation part (N of about 47 patients) of the phase I trial of ivuxolimab.

As concerns this clone: No cognate antigen has been identified for it. No much larger clone exists at a distance of one base, and base qualities are not known.

The trial excluded patients who had a history of autoimmune disease or were on systemic immunosuppression. Peripheral blood for TCR sequencing was collected from all dose cohorts at baseline, on cycle 4 day 1, and on cycle 7 day 1. Samples came from an open-label, multicenter, first-in-human phase I dose-escalation trial of ivuxolimab. Adults with locally advanced or metastatic melanoma, renal cell carcinoma, hepatocellular carcinoma or head and neck squamous cell carcinoma were enrolled in the trial. CD4+ and CD8+ T cells were sorted separately from peripheral blood before TCR sequencing. Spanning cysteine to phenylalanine, the CDR3 consists of 14 amino acids. Only the CDR3 DNA is retained, 42 bases long and in frame from the first base. From the germline V gene, CDR1 is SGHAT and CDR2 is FQNNGV. Ends trimmed: V by 5 bases, J by 7 bases; bases unmatched to a gene: 6. Genomic DNA was isolated from the sorted cells so that the TCRbeta CDR3 region could be sequenced. The immunoSEQ Assay was used to sequence the TCRbeta CDR3 regions. Imported from immuneACCESS, the table was reduced by TCRdb to in-frame sequences with V and J called. These copies leave out some clones; in studies compared against another copy, an unresolved V gene accounts for under half, and the cause of the remainder is not known. The sample records tens of thousands of clones, 60% to 80% of which are singletons. The leading ten clones occupy around 4.6% of the sample.

Paper-wide results and their limitations: In partial responders in the 0.1-3.0 mg/kg groups, normalized peripheral clonal expansion was found to be among the lowest, especially among CD8+ T cells. On average, CD8+ T cells showed more expanded clones than CD4+ T cells after ivuxolimab. Clonal expansion of both CD4+ and CD8+ blood T cells was observed from baseline to week 6 at doses 0.1 to 3.0 mg/kg. Low levels of normalized T-cell clonal expansion were also shown by some nonresponding patients. The antigen specificity of the peripheral T cells that underwent clonal expansion was not determined.

The sequence derives from an adult with an advanced solid tumor such as melanoma, head and neck, liver or kidney cancer. The rearrangement combines TRBV11-2 with TRBJ2-1, with TRBD1 matching 9 junction bases. The sequencing here drew on CD4+ or CD8+ T cells sorted from blood, taken in a trial of the OX40 agonist ivuxolimab. CDR3 loop: CASSRDRAANEQFF. Here is the DNA: TGTGCCAGCAGCCGGGACAGGGCTGCGAATGAGCAGTTCTTC.